This is a list of T cell receptor beta chains from one sample in a study of human T cells and chemical hapten exposure. A single record per CDR3 protein comes from TCRdb applying MiXCR to the RACE reads. The sample shows 90,000 or so distinct CDR3 sequences, about 8% of them seen only once. The material sequenced was whole blood, taken in connection with sensitization to the hapten diphenylcyclopropenone (DPC). Receptors were obtained from a man aged 35 to 55 with alopecia areata. Some clones in this sample may be carry-over from other donors' samples. CDR3s include the opening cysteine and the closing phenylalanine or tryptophan. A D gene is named only where the DNA matches it firmly. For some rows the clone size is stated as once, few or many, or as a class when expanded; others skip it.

TRBD1	TRBV12-3/TRBV12-4	TRBJ1-6	many	TGTGCCAGCAGTCCTGGGACAGGGGTCTATAATTCACCCCTCCACTTT	CASSPGTGVYNSPLHF
TRBD2	TRBV2	TRBJ2-1	many	TGTGCCAGCAGGTCCGGGACTAGTTTAAATGAGCAGTTCTTC	CASRSGTSLNEQFF
NA	TRBV14	TRBJ2-3	NA	TGTGCCAGCAGCCCGCACCAGGGTACAGATACGCAGTATTTT	CASSPHQGTDTQYF
NA	TRBV7-2	TRBJ2-5	few	TGTGCCAGCAGCGTGACCGGGACTGAAGGCGAGACCCAGTACTTC	CASSVTGTEGETQYF
NA	TRBV6-5	TRBJ1-6	few	TGTGCCAGCGGCTTTCGACGGGATAATTCACCCCTCCACTTT	CASGFRRDNSPLHF
TRBD1	TRBV9	TRBJ2-7	few	TGTGCCAGCAGCCCCACGGGGACAGGGTTTTTCCGCGAGCAGTACTTC	CASSPTGTGFFREQYF
NA	TRBV5-1	TRBJ1-3	many	TGCGCCAGCAGCTTGTTCTCCGGGACGGCGCTCTCTGGAAACACCATATATTTT	CASSLFSGTALSGNTIYF
NA	TRBV4-1	TRBJ1-5	NA	TGCGCCAGCAGCCAAGAATTCACAGCGAAAGACAATCAGCCCCAGCATTTT	CASSQEFTAKDNQPQHF
NA	TRBV20-1	TRBJ1-5	few	TGCAGTGCTCTAGGCGGGGGGAACAATCAGCCCCAGCATTTT	CSALGGGNNQPQHF
NA	TRBV4-1	TRBJ2-3	many	TGCGCCAGCAGCCAAGATCTCACAGGGAGAATAGATACGCAGTATTTT	CASSQDLTGRIDTQYF
TRBD1	TRBV28	TRBJ1-1	many	TGTGCCAGCAGTTCACAGGGGGCGCGAGCGCACACTGAAGCTTTCTTT	CASSSQGARAHTEAFF
NA	TRBV6-2/TRBV6-3	TRBJ2-3	NA	TGTGCCAGCAGTTCCGACACAGATACGCAGTATTTT	CASSSDTDTQYF
NA	TRBV6-5	TRBJ2-1	many	TGTGCCAGCAGTTACGGTATTACCCCTTACAATGAGCAGTTCTTC	CASSYGITPYNEQFF
TRBD1	TRBV2	TRBJ2-6	few	TGTGCCAGCAGCTTAGACAGGGTTGGGGCCAACGTCCTGACTTTC	CASSLDRVGANVLTF
NA	TRBV10-3	TRBJ2-7	few	TGTGCCATCAGAGGAAACTCGTTATTGGTCGAGCAGTACTTC	CAIRGNSLLVEQYF
NA	TRBV5-1	TRBJ1-1	NA	TGCGCCAGCAGCTTGGCAGGTATCGAAGCTTTCTTT	CASSLAGIEAFF
TRBD1	TRBV7-9	TRBJ1-5	NA	TGTGCCAGCGGCACAGGGGAAGACGGGCGGGCGCAGCCCCAGCATTTT	CASGTGEDGRAQPQHF
NA	TRBV7-9	TRBJ1-4	many	TGTGCCAGCAGCCCAACTCCGATCGGGACAACTAATGAAAAACTGTTTTTT	CASSPTPIGTTNEKLFF
TRBD2	TRBV9	TRBJ2-1	few	TGTGCCAGCAGCGTAGGGGCGGGGGTCGATGAGCAGTTCTTC	CASSVGAGVDEQFF
NA	TRBV7-2	TRBJ2-7	many	TGTGCCAGCAGCTTGGGTCCTTTGCCCTCCTACGAGCAGTACTTC	CASSLGPLPSYEQYF
NA	TRBV20-1	TRBJ1-1	many	TGCAGTGCTAGAGCCGGAGTCCGCATTATGAACACTGAAGCTTTCTTT	CSARAGVRIMNTEAFF
NA	TRBV29-1	TRBJ1-6	few	TGCAGCGTTGGCCGGGACGAAAATTCACCCCTCCACTTT	CSVGRDENSPLHF
NA	TRBV7-8	TRBJ2-7	many	TGTGCCAGCAGCTTAGAGTACGAGCAGTACTTC	CASSLEYEQYF
TRBD1	TRBV4-1	TRBJ1-2	NA	TGCGCCAGCAGCCAACATTCCGGGACAGGGTATGGCTACACCTTC	CASSQHSGTGYGYTF
TRBD2	TRBV10-2	TRBJ2-5	many	TGCGCCAGCAGTGACGTCGGCCTAGCGGGAGTTCGAGAGACCCAGTACTTC	CASSDVGLAGVRETQYF
TRBD1	TRBV2	TRBJ2-2	few	TGTGCCAGCAGTGCAAGGGGGCCCGAGAACACCGGGGAGCTGTTTTTT	CASSARGPENTGELFF
NA	TRBV9	TRBJ1-2	few	TGTGCCAGCAGCGTAGCCCGCCCGGACGATGGCTACACCTTC	CASSVARPDDGYTF
TRBD2	TRBV9	TRBJ2-3	many	TGTGCCAGCGGACTAGTCACAGATACGCAGTATTTT	CASGLVTDTQYF
NA	TRBV24-1	TRBJ2-3	many	TGTGCCACCAGTGATTTGGGCACAGATACGCAGTATTTT	CATSDLGTDTQYF
NA	TRBV12-3/TRBV12-4	TRBJ1-1	few	TGTGCCAGCAGTAACCTTGTACAAGCCGAAGCTTTCTTT	CASSNLVQAEAFF
TRBD1	TRBV12-5	TRBJ1-1	NA	TGTGCTAGTGGTTCAATCCCAGGGGGAGAGGCTTTCTTT	CASGSIPGGEAFF
NA	TRBV6-2/TRBV6-3	TRBJ1-5	many	TGTGCCAGCAGTTGGGGGGCTAATAGCAATCAGCCCCAGCATTTT	CASSWGANSNQPQHF
NA	TRBV27	TRBJ1-4	NA	TGTGCCAGCAGTCTGACAGTAAATAATGAAAAACTGTTTTTT	CASSLTVNNEKLFF
TRBD2	TRBV10-3	TRBJ2-3	many	TGTGCCATAGCGGGGGACACAGATACGCAGTATTTT	CAIAGDTDTQYF
TRBD2	TRBV6-1	TRBJ2-3	NA	TGTGCCAGCCGGAGGACTAGCGGGACAGATACGCAGTATTTT	CASRRTSGTDTQYF
NA	TRBV4-2	TRBJ2-2	NA	TGTGCCAGCAGCCAAGAGATCAACACCGGGGAGCTGTTTTTT	CASSQEINTGELFF